One TCR beta chain is described in this entry. This sample was taken from a study of blood T cell repertoires in COVID-19. It was during active infection that Seattle patients were enrolled and then longitudinally followed. CDR1 is SNHLY, CDR2 FYNNEI, per germline. Losses at the gene ends were 6 bases for V and 4 bases for J; bases not matched to a gene: 9. The CDR3 has 15 amino acids. Some clones are missing from TCRdb's copy, which holds only in-frame ones; the method was immunoSEQ multiplex PCR. The sample includes 250,000 to 350,000 clones, about 87% of them seen just once. The chain links TRBV2 to TRBJ2-5; 9 bases are a match to TRBD2. Source material: peripheral blood. This TCR was sampled from a woman aged 45-65 years with COVID-19, enrolled during active disease. The CDR3 loop reads CASSEIAGVRETQYF. In DNA, the CDR3 is TGTGCCAGCAGCGAAATAGCGGGAGTAAGAGAGACCCAGTACTTC.